A selection of T cell receptor beta chains follows, all from one sample in a study of T-cell memory formation after mild COVID-19. MiXCR was run by TCRdb on the 5' RACE reads, yielding one entry per CDR3 protein. The top ten hold under 25% of the sample, which has around 310,000 distinct CDR3 sequences, about 13% seen once. Sequenced: PBMCs or a T cell subset sorted from them (not recorded which). The receptors originated from a man aged 18 to 29 who had mild COVID-19 (a few samples of this study predate the infection). Cell type and time point are not known. Each CDR3 is given with its conserved first and last residue. A D gene is named only where the DNA matches it firmly. Rows give clone size only sometimes, using once, few, many, or a class for an expanded clone.

clone_size j_call d_call v_call cdr3_aa cdr3_nt
. TRBJ2-3 . TRBV19 CASSFRDDTDTQYF TGTGCCAGTAGTTTCCGGGACGACACAGATACGCAGTATTTT
many TRBJ1-1 . TRBV18 CASSPRASRSGQGNMNTEAFF TGTGCCAGCTCACCACGCGCAAGTCGTTCGGGGCAGGGAAATATGAACACTGAAGCTTTCTTT
. TRBJ2-2 . TRBV20-1 CSARDPQGVRNTGELFF TGCAGTGCTAGAGATCCTCAGGGAGTCAGGAACACCGGGGAGCTGTTTTTT
. TRBJ2-2 . TRBV7-9 CASSFLEGSGELFF TGTGCCAGCAGCTTTCTGGAGGGGTCCGGGGAGCTGTTTTTT
few TRBJ2-7 . TRBV7-9 CASSFTDYEQYF TGTGCCAGCAGCTTTACAGACTACGAGCAGTACTTC
many TRBJ1-1 . TRBV20-1 CSARDPDRITEAFF TGCAGTGCTAGAGATCCGGACAGAATCACTGAAGCTTTCTTT
. TRBJ2-1 . TRBV19 CASSERSTGTPSFRNEQFF TGTGCCAGTAGTGAAAGGTCTACGGGGACACCCTCCTTCAGAAATGAGCAGTTCTTC
many TRBJ2-2 . TRBV10-1 CASSENSGELFF TGCGCCAGCAGTGAGAATTCCGGGGAGCTGTTTTTT
. TRBJ2-3 . TRBV5-1 CASSSQDTQYF TGCGCCAGCAGCAGCCAAGATACGCAGTATTTT
few TRBJ1-3 . TRBV4-2 CATRGPSGNTIYF TGTGCCACCAGGGGACCCTCTGGAAACACCATATATTTT
many TRBJ2-3 . TRBV2 CASSELDGIDTQYF TGTGCCAGCAGTGAACTAGACGGAATAGATACGCAGTATTTT
few TRBJ1-1 TRBD1 TRBV19 CASSTDRGGGSEAFF TGTGCCAGTAGTACCGACAGGGGAGGTGGCTCTGAAGCTTTCTTT
. TRBJ2-1 . TRBV20-1 CSARDRDYRDEQFF TGCAGTGCTAGGGACAGGGACTACAGGGATGAGCAGTTCTTC
. TRBJ2-7 . TRBV7-9 CASSRSVDYPGPYEQYF TGTGCCAGCAGCCGATCTGTCGACTATCCGGGGCCCTACGAGCAGTACTTC
. TRBJ1-1 . TRBV7-6 CASSATKSLEAFF TGTGCCAGCAGCGCGACTAAGTCCCTTGAAGCTTTCTTT
few TRBJ2-3 . TRBV7-3 CASSFGDRGRGYTDTQYF TGTGCCAGCAGCTTTGGGGACCGAGGCCGGGGGTACACAGATACGCAGTATTTT
few TRBJ2-5 . TRBV7-2 CASSLEVSRAGAQYF TGTGCCAGCAGCTTAGAAGTGTCTAGGGCTGGGGCCCAGTACTTC
. TRBJ1-1 TRBD1 TRBV3-1 CASSQVVQGAGRTEAFF TGTGCCAGCAGCCAAGTTGTCCAGGGGGCAGGGAGGACTGAAGCTTTCTTT
. TRBJ1-1 . TRBV29-1 CSVELAAARNTEAFF TGCAGCGTTGAACTGGCAGCCGCGAGAAACACTGAAGCTTTCTTT
many TRBJ2-1 . TRBV4-1 CASSVGGVYNEQFF TGCGCCAGCAGCGTCGGGGGAGTCTACAATGAGCAGTTCTTC
. TRBJ2-7 . TRBV7-8 CASSSRDLHEQYF TGTGCCAGCAGCTCAAGAGATCTCCACGAGCAGTACTTC
. TRBJ2-6 . TRBV7-3 CASSLESTGANVLTF TGTGCCAGCAGCTTGGAAAGTACTGGGGCCAACGTCCTGACTTTC
. TRBJ2-6 . TRBV27 CASRQASGANVLTF TGTGCCAGCAGACAGGCCTCGGGGGCCAACGTCCTGACTTTC
few TRBJ1-2 . TRBV20-1 CSARRLGGLDYGYTF TGCAGTGCTAGGAGGTTAGGGGGGTTAGACTATGGCTACACCTTC
. TRBJ1-2 . TRBV14 CASSQEPDYGYTF TGTGCCAGCAGCCAAGAACCGGACTATGGCTACACCTTC
few TRBJ1-1 . TRBV12-3/TRBV12-4 CASSLRARLNTEAFF TGTGCCAGCAGTTTACGGGCACGGCTGAACACTGAAGCTTTCTTT
few TRBJ2-3 . TRBV11-2 CASSSGWIGRTDTQYF TGTGCCAGCAGCTCTGGTTGGATTGGACGGACAGATACGCAGTATTTT
. TRBJ2-2 . TRBV7-3 CASSPGPGELFF TGTGCCAGCAGCCCGGGGCCCGGGGAGCTGTTTTTT
. TRBJ2-7 TRBD1 TRBV7-9 CASSHTGGLSYEQYF TGTGCCAGCAGCCATACAGGGGGTTTGTCCTACGAGCAGTACTTC
. TRBJ2-5 . TRBV7-8 CASSFFGGAQDQETQYF TGTGCCAGCAGCTTCTTCGGGGGCGCGCAAGATCAAGAGACCCAGTACTTC
. TRBJ1-4 . TRBV20-1 CSARDVGKDEKLFF TGCAGTGCTAGAGATGTGGGTAAAGACGAAAAACTGTTTTTT
. TRBJ2-3 . TRBV29-1 CSVDPGVTDTQYF TGCAGCGTTGACCCGGGGGTGACAGATACGCAGTATTTT
many TRBJ1-5 TRBD1 TRBV19 CASSIGPGGGQPQHF TGTGCCAGTAGTATAGGGCCAGGGGGCGGCCAGCCCCAGCATTTT
few TRBJ2-3 TRBD2 TRBV7-8 CASSTLAGSTDTQYF TGTGCCAGCAGCACACTAGCGGGGTCCACAGATACGCAGTATTTT
. TRBJ1-1 . TRBV7-9 CASSLWGGFEAFF TGTGCCAGCAGCTTATGGGGGGGCTTTGAAGCTTTCTTT
few TRBJ1-2 TRBD1 TRBV3-1 CASSQTGGDGYTF TGTGCCAGCAGCCAGACAGGGGGCGATGGCTACACCTTC
few TRBJ1-3 . TRBV18 CASSPPPGIRSGNTIYF TGTGCCAGCTCACCCCCACCTGGGATCCGCTCTGGAAACACCATATATTTT
. TRBJ1-1 . TRBV25-1 CASSIGNTEAFF TGTGCCAGCAGTATAGGTAACACTGAAGCTTTCTTT
. TRBJ1-5 TRBD1 TRBV6-5 CASRGQGTQPQHF TGTGCCAGCAGGGGACAGGGGACGCAGCCCCAGCATTTT
few TRBJ2-6 . TRBV12-3/TRBV12-4 CASSRAASGANVLTF TGTGCCAGCAGTCGGGCCGCCTCTGGGGCCAACGTCCTGACTTTC
once TRBJ1-2 . TRBV4-1 CASSLLGGGGYTF TGCGCCAGCAGCCTCCTGGGGGGGGGCGGCTACACCTTC
few TRBJ1-1 . TRBV29-1 CSVRPGNTEAFF TGCAGCGTACGGCCTGGGAACACTGAAGCTTTCTTT
many TRBJ1-6 . TRBV4-3 CASSQVNNSPLHF TGCGCCAGCAGCCAAGTAAATAATTCACCCCTCCACTTT
. TRBJ2-7 . TRBV4-1 CASSPKLNYEQYF TGCGCCAGCAGCCCGAAATTAAATTACGAGCAGTACTTC
. TRBJ1-1 TRBD1 TRBV6-5 CASSSVGGLRDTEAFF TGTGCCAGCAGTTCCGTAGGGGGCCTGAGGGACACTGAAGCTTTCTTT
few TRBJ1-1 . TRBV4-1 CASSPTRDTEAFF TGCGCCAGCAGCCCTACTCGGGACACTGAAGCTTTCTTT
few TRBJ2-7 . TRBV10-3 CAISITSYEQYF TGTGCCATCAGTATAACGTCCTACGAGCAGTACTTC
. TRBJ2-5 TRBD1 TRBV5-1 CASSPRDRPETQYF TGCGCCAGCAGCCCCCGGGACAGGCCAGAGACCCAGTACTTC
. TRBJ1-5 . TRBV7-9 CASTTGAGPQHF TGTGCCAGCACCACCGGGGCGGGGCCCCAGCATTTT
. TRBJ1-3 . TRBV3-1 CASSQDSGTGNTIYF TGTGCCAGCAGCCAAGATTCAGGTACCGGAAACACCATATATTTT
few TRBJ2-3 . TRBV9 CASMATDTQYF TGTGCCAGCATGGCCACGGATACGCAGTATTTT
many TRBJ2-5 . TRBV7-9 CASSLGQGQETQYF TGTGCCAGCAGCTTAGGGCAGGGTCAAGAGACCCAGTACTTC
. TRBJ2-1 TRBD2 TRBV13 CASSFGTSPGEQFF TGTGCCAGCAGCTTCGGGACTAGTCCGGGTGAGCAGTTCTTC
. TRBJ1-2 . TRBV11-2 CASSSPGAIYGYTF TGTGCCAGCAGCTCACCAGGAGCCATCTATGGCTACACCTTC
. TRBJ1-1 TRBD1 TRBV4-2 CASSQAVGTGRTEAFF TGTGCCAGCAGCCAAGCGGTGGGGACAGGGAGGACTGAAGCTTTCTTT
. TRBJ2-5 . TRBV28 CASSPGHPQTQYF TGTGCCAGCAGTCCGGGACACCCGCAGACCCAGTACTTC